The sequence of this TCR beta chain was determined in a study of blood T cell repertoires in COVID-19. Study at large: Sites in the United States, Italy and Spain provided acute and convalescent COVID-19 samples.

The CDR3 is made up of 19 amino acids. V lost 1 base, J lost 3 bases, and 16 bases stayed unmatched. Germline V gene data show CDR1 as SGHNT and CDR2 as YYREEE (reference sequence). Authors' methods: Nucleated cell counts were estimated from reference gene primer amplification. Produced via immunoSEQ multiplex PCR; TCRdb's table is partial and in-frame only. The DNA gave D and trimming, while V, J and clone size come from that table. This table holds 300,000 to 400,000 clones, roughly nine tenths found once. The sequencing sample was made of PBMCs or T cells enriched from blood (not recorded which). The V call is TRBV5-4, the J call TRBJ1-5; 7 positions agree with TRBD1. This receptor was identified in a man in his 60s who had recovered from COVID-19. CDR3 DNA sequence: TGTGCCAGCAGCTTGACGACAGGGAGAAGAACCCGAAACAATCAGCCCCAGCATTTT. Its translation is CASSLTTGRRTRNNQPQHF.